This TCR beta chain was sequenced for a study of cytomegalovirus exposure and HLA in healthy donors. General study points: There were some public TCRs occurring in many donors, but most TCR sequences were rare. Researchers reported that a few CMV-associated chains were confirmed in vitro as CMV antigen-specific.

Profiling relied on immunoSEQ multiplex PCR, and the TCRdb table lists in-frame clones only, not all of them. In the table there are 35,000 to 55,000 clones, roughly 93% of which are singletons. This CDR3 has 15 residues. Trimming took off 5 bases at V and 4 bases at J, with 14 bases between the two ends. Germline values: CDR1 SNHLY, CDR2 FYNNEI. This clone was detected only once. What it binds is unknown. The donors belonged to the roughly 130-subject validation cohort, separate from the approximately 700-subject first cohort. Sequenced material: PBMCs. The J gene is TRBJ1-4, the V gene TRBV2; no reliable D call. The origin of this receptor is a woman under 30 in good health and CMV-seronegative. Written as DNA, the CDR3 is TGTGCCAGCAGTCGCGGTACGGCTTATAATGAAAAACTGTTTTTT. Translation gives CASSRGTAYNEKLFF.